Shown below are 8 T cell receptor beta chains from a single sample sequenced in a study of vaccination and CD4 T cells after COVID-19. Their antigens remain unidentified. Sequenced with the Oncomine TCR Beta short-read assay was DNA taken from cultured CD4+ T cells. TCRdb itself ran the PCR reads through MiXCR, one entry per CDR3 protein. Of 15,000 or so distinct CDR3 sequences listed, about 38% are singletons. Treatment: approximately nine-day PBMC culture with coronavirus spike peptide pools or control peptides (ViraFEST assay). The sample consisted of CD4+ T cells from blood, cultured in vitro. These TCRs come from a human donor who had recovered from COVID-19.

This clonotype was counted between two and nine times. The V call is TRBV11-2, the J call TRBJ1-1; D is possibly TRBD1 (6 bases). The CDR3 totals 14 residues. The V end lost 0 bases, the J end lost 7 bases, and 12 bases lay between the germline ends. Germline V lookup: CDR1 SGHAT, CDR2 FQNNGV. CDR3 sequence (DNA): TGTGCCAGCAGCTTAGAGGCAGGGGTTCATGAAGCTTTCTTT. Residues: CASSLEAGVHEAFF.

The chain combines TRBV6-1 with TRBJ2-3; D is uncertain. The CDR3 extends over 15 amino acids. The germline V gene has CDR1 MNHNS and CDR2 SASEGT. V was pared by 5 bases and J by 7 bases, with 19 bases between. In nucleotides, the CDR3 is TGTGCCAGCAGTACACTTGGCCGGAGTACAAATACGCAGTATTTT. Amino acids: CASSTLGRSTNTQYF.

This clonotype was detected only a few times. The chain couples TRBV6-1 to TRBJ2-3; D is unresolved. In germline, CDR1 is MNHNS, CDR2 SASEGT. Trimming took off 2 bases at V and 6 bases at J, with 9 bases between the two ends. CDR3 size: 13 residues. CDR3 sequence: CASSEPGVDTQYF. CDR3 nucleotide sequence: TGTGCCAGCAGTGAACCCGGAGTGGATACGCAGTATTTT.

Only a few counts were recorded for this clonotype. The rearrangement uses TRBV19 and TRBJ2-5; a possible D gene is TRBD2 (5 bases). Trimming left V 2 bases short and J 5 bases short, with 15 bases between. Germline V gene lookup returns CDR1 LNHDA and CDR2 SQIVND (reference sequence). The CDR3 consists of 15 residues. The DNA for the CDR3 is TGTGCCAGTAGTATACGGACTCTGCCCGGGGAGACCCAGTACTTC. Translation: CASSIRTLPGETQYF. The full variable domain, in which reference TRBV19 and TRBJ2-5 provide the parts outside the CDR3, is DGGITQSPKYLFRKEGQNVTLSCEQNLNHDAMYWYRQDPGQGLRLIYYSQIVNDFQKGDIAEGYSVSREKKESFPLTVTSAQKNPTAFYLCASSIRTLPGETQYFGPGTRLLVL.

This CDR3 is CASSYGETQYF. The CDR3 DNA is TGTGCCAGCAGTTATGGGGAGACCCAGTACTTC. This rearrangement joins TRBV6-5 to TRBJ2-5, with D uncertain. The CDR3 loop spans 11 amino acids. Germline CDR1 reads MNHEY; CDR2 reads SVGAGI. V lost 3 bases to trimming and J lost 5 bases, with 4 bases between them.

This rearrangement joins TRBV29-1 to TRBJ1-5; maybe TRBD1 (6 bases). From germline, CDR1 is SQVTM and CDR2 ANQGSEA. V lost 5 bases, J lost 10 bases, and 18 bases lay in between. This CDR3 has 13 residues. CDR3 coding DNA: TGCAGCGTTCAAAGGGGAGAGGGGGACCCCCAGCATTTT. Translated, it gives CSVQRGEGDPQHF.

The chain links TRBV5-1 to TRBJ1-5, with D perhaps TRBD1 (5 bases). Between the trimmed V and J ends, which lost 0 bases and 3 bases, there was a span of 10 bases. CDR3 length equals 15 residues. The germline V gene has CDR1 SGHRS and CDR2 YFSETQ. CDR3 region: CASSLGTNSNQPQHF. The CDR3 DNA reads as TGCGCCAGCAGCTTGGGGACAAACTCCAATCAGCCCCAGCATTTT.

The chain recombines TRBV11-3 with TRBJ2-5; D gene unclear. The CDR3 is 13 residues long. Germline CDR1 is SGHNT and CDR2 is YENEEA. Trimming removed 5 bases at V and 1 base at J, with 8 bases between. The CDR3 DNA reads TGTGCCAGCAGCCACCAGACCCAAGAGACCCAGTACTTC. Amino acids: CASSHQTQETQYF.